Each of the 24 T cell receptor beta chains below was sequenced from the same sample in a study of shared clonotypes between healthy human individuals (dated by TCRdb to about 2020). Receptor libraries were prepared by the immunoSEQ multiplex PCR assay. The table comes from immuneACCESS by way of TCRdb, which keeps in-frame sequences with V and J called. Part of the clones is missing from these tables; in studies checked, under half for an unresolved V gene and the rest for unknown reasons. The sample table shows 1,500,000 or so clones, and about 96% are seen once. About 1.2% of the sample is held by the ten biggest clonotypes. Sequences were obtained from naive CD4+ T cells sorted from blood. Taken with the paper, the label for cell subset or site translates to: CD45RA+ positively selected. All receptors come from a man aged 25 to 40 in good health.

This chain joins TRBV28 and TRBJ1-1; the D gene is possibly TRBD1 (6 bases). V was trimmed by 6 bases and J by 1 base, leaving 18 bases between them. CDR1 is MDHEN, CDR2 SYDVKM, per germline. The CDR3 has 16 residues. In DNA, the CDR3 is TGTGCCAGCAGGCCACCGGGGGGGCTCGCGAACACTGAAGCTTTCTTT. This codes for CASRPPGGLANTEAFF. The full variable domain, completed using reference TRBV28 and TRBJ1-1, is DVKVTQSSRYLVKRTGEKVFLECVQDMDHENMFWYRQDPGLGLRLIYFSYDVKMKEKGDIPEGYSVSREKKERFSLILESASTNQTSMYLCASRPPGGLANTEAFFGQGTRLTVV.

CDR3 in DNA: TGTGCCAGCAGTGAAGAGACAGGTCAATCCTACGAGCAGTACTTC. It translates to CASSEETGQSYEQYF. The chain carries TRBV2 and TRBJ2-7, with D possibly matching TRBD1 (6 bases). CDR1 is SNHLY, CDR2 FYNNEI, per germline. The CDR3 runs 15 residues. V dropped 1 base and J dropped 1 base, with 11 bases sitting between them.

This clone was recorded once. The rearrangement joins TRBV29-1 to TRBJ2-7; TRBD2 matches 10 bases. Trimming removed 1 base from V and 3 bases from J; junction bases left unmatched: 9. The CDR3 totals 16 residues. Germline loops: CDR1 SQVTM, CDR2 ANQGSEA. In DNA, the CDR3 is TGCAGCGTTGAAGCTCGGACTGGACTAGCGGACTACGAGCAGTACTTC. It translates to CSVEARTGLADYEQYF.

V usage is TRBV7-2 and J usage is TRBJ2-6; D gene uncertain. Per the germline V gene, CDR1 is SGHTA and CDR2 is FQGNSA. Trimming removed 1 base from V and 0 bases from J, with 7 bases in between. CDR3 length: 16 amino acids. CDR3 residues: CASSLGANSGANVLTF. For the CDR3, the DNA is TGTGCCAGCAGCTTAGGTGCGAACTCTGGGGCCAACGTCCTGACTTTC.

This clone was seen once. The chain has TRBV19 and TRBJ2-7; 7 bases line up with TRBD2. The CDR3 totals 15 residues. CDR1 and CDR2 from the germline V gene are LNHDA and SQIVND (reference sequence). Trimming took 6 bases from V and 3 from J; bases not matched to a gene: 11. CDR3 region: CASSPLADGRYEQYF. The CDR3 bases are TGTGCCAGTAGCCCTCTAGCGGATGGACGCTACGAGCAGTACTTC.

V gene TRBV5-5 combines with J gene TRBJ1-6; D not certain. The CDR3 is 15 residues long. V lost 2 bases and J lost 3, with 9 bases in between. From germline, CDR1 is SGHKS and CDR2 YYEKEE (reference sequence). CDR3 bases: TGTGCCAGCAGCTTACTGGCCCACTATAATTCACCCCTCCACTTT. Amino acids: CASSLLAHYNSPLHF. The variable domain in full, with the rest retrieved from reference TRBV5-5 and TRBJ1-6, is DAGVTQSPTHLIKTRGQQVTLRCSPISGHKSVSWYQQVLGQGPQFIFQYYEKEERGRGNFPDRFSARQFPNYSSELNVNALLLGDSALYLCASSLLAHYNSPLHFGNGTRLTVT.

The CDR3 sequence is CASSFGDGSGGEQYF. CDR3 in DNA: TGTGCCAGCAGCTTCGGCGACGGGTCTGGAGGAGAGCAGTACTTC. V usage is TRBV11-2 and J usage is TRBJ2-7; perhaps TRBD2 as D (5 bases). Trimming shortened V by 3 bases and J by 7 bases, and 19 bases separated the two germline ends. The CDR3 contains 15 residues. CDR1 is SGHAT and CDR2 is FQNNGV in the germline V gene. The full variable domain, completed using reference TRBV11-2 and TRBJ2-7, is EAGVAQSPRYKIIEKRQSVAFWCNPISGHATLYWYQQILGQGPKLLIQFQNNGVVDDSQLPKDRFSAERLKGVDSTLKIQPAKLEDSAVYLCASSFGDGSGGEQYFGPGTRLTVT.

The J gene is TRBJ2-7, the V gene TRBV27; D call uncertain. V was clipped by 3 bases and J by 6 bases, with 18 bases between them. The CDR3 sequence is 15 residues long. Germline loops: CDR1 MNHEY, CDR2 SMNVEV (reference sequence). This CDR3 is CASSFNRVIKSEQYF. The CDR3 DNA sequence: TGTGCCAGCAGTTTTAATCGGGTTATTAAGAGCGAGCAGTACTTC.

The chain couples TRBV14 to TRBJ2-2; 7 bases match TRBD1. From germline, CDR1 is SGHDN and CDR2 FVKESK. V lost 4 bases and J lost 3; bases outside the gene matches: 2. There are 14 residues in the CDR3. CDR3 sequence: CASSRTGDTGELFF. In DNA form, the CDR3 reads TGTGCCAGCAGCCGTACAGGGGACACCGGGGAGCTGTTTTTT.

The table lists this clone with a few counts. The CDR3 nucleotides are TGTGCCAGCAGCTCAGACAGGGTTTATGGCTACACCTTC. As protein: CASSSDRVYGYTF. The chain links TRBV5-6 to TRBJ1-2; TRBD1 matches at 7 bases. V was pared by 3 bases and J by 5 bases, with 4 bases of the junction left unmatched. Germline assignment: CDR1 SGHDT and CDR2 YYEEEE. This CDR3 is built from 13 residues.

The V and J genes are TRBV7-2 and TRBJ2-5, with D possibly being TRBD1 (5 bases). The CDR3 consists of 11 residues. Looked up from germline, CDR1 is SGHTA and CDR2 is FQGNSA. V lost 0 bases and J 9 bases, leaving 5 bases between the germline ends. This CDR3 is CASSLAGAQYF. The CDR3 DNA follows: TGTGCCAGCAGCTTAGCAGGGGCCCAGTACTTC.

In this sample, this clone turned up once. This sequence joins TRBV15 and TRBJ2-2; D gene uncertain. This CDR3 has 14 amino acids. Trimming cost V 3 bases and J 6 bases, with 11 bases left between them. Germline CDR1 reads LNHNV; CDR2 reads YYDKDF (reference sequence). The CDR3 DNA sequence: TGTGCCACCAGCAGCCAGGTCTGGCCCGGGGAGCTGTTTTTT. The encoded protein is CATSSQVWPGELFF.

The CDR3 nucleotides read TGCGCCAGCAGGGAGGACGGGGGCGCTGGAAACACCATATATTTT. Translating it yields CASREDGGAGNTIYF. The rearrangement uses TRBV5-1 and TRBJ1-3; weak D call: TRBD1 (6 bases). The CDR3 has 15 residues. Trimming left V 5 bases short and J 2 bases short, with 14 bases between. Germline CDR1 reads SGHRS; CDR2 reads YFSETQ.

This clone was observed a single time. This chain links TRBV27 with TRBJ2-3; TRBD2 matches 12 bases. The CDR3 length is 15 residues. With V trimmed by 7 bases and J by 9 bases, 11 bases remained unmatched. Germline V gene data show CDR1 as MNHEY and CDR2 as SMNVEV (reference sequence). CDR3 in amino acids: CASTKTSGRSDTQYF. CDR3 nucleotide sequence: TGTGCCAGCACCAAAACTAGCGGGAGGTCGGACACGCAGTATTTT.

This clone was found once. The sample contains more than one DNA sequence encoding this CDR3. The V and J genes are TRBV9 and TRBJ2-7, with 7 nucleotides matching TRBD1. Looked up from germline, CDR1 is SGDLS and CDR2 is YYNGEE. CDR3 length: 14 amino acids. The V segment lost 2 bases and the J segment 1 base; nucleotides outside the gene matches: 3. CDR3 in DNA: TGTGCCAGCAGCGTGACGGGACAGTCCTACGAGCAGTACTTC. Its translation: CASSVTGQSYEQYF.

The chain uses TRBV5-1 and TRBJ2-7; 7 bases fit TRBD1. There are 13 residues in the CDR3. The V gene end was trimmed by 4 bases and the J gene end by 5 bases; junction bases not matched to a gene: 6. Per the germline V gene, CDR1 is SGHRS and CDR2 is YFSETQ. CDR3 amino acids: CASSIGQVDEQYF. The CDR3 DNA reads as TGCGCCAGCAGCATCGGACAGGTCGACGAGCAGTACTTC.

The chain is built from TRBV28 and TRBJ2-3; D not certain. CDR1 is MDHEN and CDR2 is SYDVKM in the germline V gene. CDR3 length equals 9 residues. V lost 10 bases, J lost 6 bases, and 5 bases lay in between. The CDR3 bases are TGTGCCACCGGGGATACGCAGTATTTT. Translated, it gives CATGDTQYF.

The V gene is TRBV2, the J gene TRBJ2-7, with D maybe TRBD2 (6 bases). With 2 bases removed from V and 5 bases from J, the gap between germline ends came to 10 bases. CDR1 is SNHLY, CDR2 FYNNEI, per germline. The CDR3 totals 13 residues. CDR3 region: CASSEFWGDEQYF. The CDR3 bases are TGTGCCAGCAGTGAATTTTGGGGGGACGAGCAGTACTTC.

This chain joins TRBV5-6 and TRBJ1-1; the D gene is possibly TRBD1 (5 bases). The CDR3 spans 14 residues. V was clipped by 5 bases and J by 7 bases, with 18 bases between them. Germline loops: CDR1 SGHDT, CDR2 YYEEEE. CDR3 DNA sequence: TGTGCCAGCAGGCCCTGGGACGGGCTAAATGAAGCTTTCTTT. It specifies CASRPWDGLNEAFF.

CDR3 in amino acids: CASSLSEASRSYNEQFF. CDR3 sequence (DNA): TGTGCCAGTAGTCTCAGCGAGGCTAGCCGTTCCTACAATGAGCAGTTCTTC. The chain combines TRBV19 with TRBJ2-1; possible D gene TRBD2, 5 bases. Deletions cut 5 bases from V and 1 base from J, with 18 bases between. This CDR3 is built from 17 residues. Germline V gives CDR1 LNHDA, CDR2 SQIVND (reference sequence). Drawing the rest from reference TRBV19 and TRBJ2-1, the complete variable domain is DGGITQSPKYLFRKEGQNVTLSCEQNLNHDAMYWYRQDPGQGLRLIYYSQIVNDFQKGDIAEGYSVSREKKESFPLTVTSAQKNPTAFYLCASSLSEASRSYNEQFFGPGTRLTVL.

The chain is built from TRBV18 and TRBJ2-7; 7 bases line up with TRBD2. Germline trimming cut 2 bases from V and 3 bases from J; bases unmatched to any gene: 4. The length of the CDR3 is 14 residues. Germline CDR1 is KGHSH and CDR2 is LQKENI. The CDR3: CASSPIRGVYEQYF. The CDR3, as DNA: TGTGCCAGCTCACCAATTCGGGGGGTCTACGAGCAGTACTTC.

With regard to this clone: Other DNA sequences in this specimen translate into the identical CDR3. The CDR3 loop reads CASSGRANTGELFF. In DNA, the CDR3 is TGTGCCAGCTCCGGACGGGCGAACACCGGGGAGCTGTTTTTT. The chain carries TRBV2 and TRBJ2-2; D gene unclear. V was clipped by 8 bases and J by 0 bases, with 10 bases between them. Germline loops: CDR1 SNHLY, CDR2 FYNNEI. The CDR3 is 14 residues long.

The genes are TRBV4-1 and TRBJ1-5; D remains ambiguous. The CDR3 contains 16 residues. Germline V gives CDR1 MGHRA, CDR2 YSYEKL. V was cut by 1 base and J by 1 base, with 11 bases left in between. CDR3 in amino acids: CASSQGEQRSNQPQHF. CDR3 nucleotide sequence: TGCGCCAGCAGCCAAGGGGAACAGCGGAGCAATCAGCCCCAGCATTTT.

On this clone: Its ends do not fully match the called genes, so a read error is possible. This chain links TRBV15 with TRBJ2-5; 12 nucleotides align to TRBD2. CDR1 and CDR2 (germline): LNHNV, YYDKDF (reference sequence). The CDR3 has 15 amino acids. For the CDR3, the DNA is TGTGCCACCAACAGACTAGCGGGAGCGACAGAGACCCAGTACTTC. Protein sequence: CATNRLAGATETQYF.